The T cell receptor (beta chain) described here comes from a study of blood T cell repertoires in COVID-19. The wider study: T cells, B-cell-depleted T cells, or PBMCs provided the cDNA or gDNA that served as material.

V lost 7 bases and J lost 0, with 9 bases in between. The CDR3 loop spans 13 amino acids. The V gene's germline CDR1 is MDHEN and CDR2 SYDVKM. Per the original data handling: Estimates of nucleated cell counts were drawn from the amplification of reference gene primers. Profiled with immunoSEQ multiplex PCR; TCRdb holds only in-frame clones, not every one. V, J and clone size are taken as reported in that table, and D and trimming were inferred from the DNA itself. The sample shows around 430,000 clones, approximately 90% of them seen only once. Participants reported their clinical history, and cohort assignment relied on those reports. Donors of Cohort 3 who recovered were those that had two negative PCRs, clearance, or symptom resolution.

The chain is built from TRBV28 and TRBJ1-1; D is ambiguous. The source is a woman aged 50 to 60 who had recovered from COVID-19. Sequences were obtained from PBMCs or T cells enriched from blood (not recorded which). The CDR3 spells CASTPFMNTEAFF. The CDR3 DNA reads as TGTGCCAGCACCCCGTTTATGAACACTGAAGCTTTCTTT. Full variable domain (rest looked up from reference TRBV28 and TRBJ1-1): DVKVTQSSRYLVKRTGEKVFLECVQDMDHENMFWYRQDPGLGLRLIYFSYDVKMKEKGDIPEGYSVSREKKERFSLILESASTNQTSMYLCASTPFMNTEAFFGQGTRLTVV.